What follows is one T cell receptor (beta chain) and its context. The gene names here belong to mouse. The sequence runs out 4 residues before the end of the CDR3; the remainder is reconstructed from the germline J gene. This same CDR3 is encoded by further DNA sequences in the sample. Researchers sorted pooled cutaneous lymph node cells on the basis of CD4, CD8alpha, NKG2D, NKG2ACE and other markers. Following RNA extraction, reverse transcription yielded cDNA that acted as the sequencing template. The protocol was immunoSEQ multiplex PCR, while the TCRdb copy is restricted to in-frame clones and leaves out a portion. The repertoire consists of approximately 280,000 clones, none detected only once. These data originate in a study of CD8+ T cells in alopecia areata. Whole-study context: Skin was taken from roughly 6-12-month-old C3H/HeJ graft donors that had spontaneous alopecia and grafted onto approximately 6-10-week-old female C3H/HeJ mice.

Looked up from germline, CDR1 is FNHDT and CDR2 is SITEND (reference sequence). The CDR3 sequence is 12 residues long. The specimen sequenced was CD4+ T cells sorted from a lymph node. V and J are TRBV19 and TRBJ2-7, with TRBD2 matching 7 bases. The receptor was isolated from a C3H/HeJ mouse with alopecia areata. The strain's MHC: H2-k. The DNA read from the CDR3 is TGTGCCAGCAGTATACTGGGGGAT. Translation: CASSILGD. The full CDR3 sequence reads CASSILGDEQYF.